This entry describes one T cell receptor beta chain. This record belongs to a study of shared T cell receptors in the human thymus. The assay was immunoSEQ multiplex PCR, and TCRdb's table has in-frame clones only and misses some. The repertoire has about 610,000 clones, around 87% of them found once; the top ten carry about 0.01%. The same sample was also studied in work on human thymus T cells. That paper states: Surgeons resected thymus tissue during corrective heart surgery. Apparent skewing of V and J gene usage characterized both thymic and blood repertoires.

The sequencing input was thymocytes. This TCR was sampled from a boy under two years old with a congenital heart defect.

Here the CDR3 DNA reads TGCGCCAGCAGCCAGAGAAGCGGGAGGGCCTACAATGAGCAGTTCTTC. It codes for CASSQRSGRAYNEQFF. The chain links TRBV4-3 to TRBJ2-1; 10 nucleotides match TRBD2. The V segment lost 3 bases and the J segment 2 bases; nucleotides outside the gene matches: 4. CDR3 length: 16 residues. Per the germline V gene, CDR1 is LGHNA and CDR2 is YSLEER.